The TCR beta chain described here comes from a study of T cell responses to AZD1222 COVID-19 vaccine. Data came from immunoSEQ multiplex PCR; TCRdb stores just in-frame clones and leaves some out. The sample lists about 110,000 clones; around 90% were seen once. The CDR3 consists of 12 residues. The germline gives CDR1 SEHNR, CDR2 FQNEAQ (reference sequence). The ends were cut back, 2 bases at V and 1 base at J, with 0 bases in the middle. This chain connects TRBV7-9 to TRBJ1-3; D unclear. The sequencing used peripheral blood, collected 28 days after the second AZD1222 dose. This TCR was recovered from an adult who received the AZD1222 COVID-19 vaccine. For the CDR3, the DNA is TGTGCCAGCAGCTTATCTGGAAACACCATATATTTT. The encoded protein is CASSLSGNTIYF.